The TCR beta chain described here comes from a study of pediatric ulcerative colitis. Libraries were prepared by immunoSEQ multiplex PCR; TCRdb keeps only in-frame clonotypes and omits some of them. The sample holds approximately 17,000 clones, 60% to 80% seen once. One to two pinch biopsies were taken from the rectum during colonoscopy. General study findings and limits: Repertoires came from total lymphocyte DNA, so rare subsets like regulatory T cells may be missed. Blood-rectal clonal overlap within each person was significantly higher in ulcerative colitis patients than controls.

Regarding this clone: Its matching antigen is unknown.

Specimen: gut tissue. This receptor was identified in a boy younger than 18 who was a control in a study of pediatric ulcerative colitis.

CDR3 loop: CASSEYVSGNSYEQYF. CDR3 in DNA: TGCGCCAGCAGTGAGTATGTTAGCGGAAACTCCTACGAGCAGTACTTC. The chain is built from TRBV10-2 and TRBJ2-7; the D gene is possibly TRBD2 (6 bases). V was shortened by 1 base and J by 0 bases, with 13 bases between the two germline ends. The germline CDR1 and CDR2 sequences are WSHSY and SAAADI. The CDR3 is 16 residues long.